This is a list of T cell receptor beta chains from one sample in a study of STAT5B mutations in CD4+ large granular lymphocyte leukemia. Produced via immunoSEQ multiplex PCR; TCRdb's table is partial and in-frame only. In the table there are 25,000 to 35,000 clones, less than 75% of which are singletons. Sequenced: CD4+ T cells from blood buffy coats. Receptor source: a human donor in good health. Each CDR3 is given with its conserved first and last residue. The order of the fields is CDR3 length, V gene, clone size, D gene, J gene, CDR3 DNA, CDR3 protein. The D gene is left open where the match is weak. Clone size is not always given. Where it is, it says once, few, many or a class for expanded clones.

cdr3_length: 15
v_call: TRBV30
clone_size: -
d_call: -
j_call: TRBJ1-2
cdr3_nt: TGTGCCTGGAGGACTTCTCACGGAGCATTCTATGGCTACACCTTC
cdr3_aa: CAWRTSHGAFYGYTF

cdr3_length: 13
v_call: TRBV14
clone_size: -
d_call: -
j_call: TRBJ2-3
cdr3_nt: TGTGCCAGCAGCCGCCGAAGGACAGATACGCAGTATTTT
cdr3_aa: CASSRRRTDTQYF

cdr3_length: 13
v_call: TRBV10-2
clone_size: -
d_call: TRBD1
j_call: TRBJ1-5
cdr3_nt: TGCGCCAGCAAGGACAGGGTGGGTCAGCCCCAGCATTTT
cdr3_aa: CASKDRVGQPQHF

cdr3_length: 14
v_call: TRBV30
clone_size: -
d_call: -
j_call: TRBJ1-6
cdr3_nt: TGTGCCTTTAGACAGACCCTTTTGGATTCACCCCTCCACTTT
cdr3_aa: CAFRQTLLDSPLHF

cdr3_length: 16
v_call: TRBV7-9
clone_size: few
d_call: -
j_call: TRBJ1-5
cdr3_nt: TGTGCCAGCAGCTTAGCTCCCTCCTCGGGCAATCAGCCCCAGCATTTT
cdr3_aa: CASSLAPSSGNQPQHF

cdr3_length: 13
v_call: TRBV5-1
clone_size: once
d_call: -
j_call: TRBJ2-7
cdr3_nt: TGCGCCAGCAGCCCCGACAACTCCTACGAGCAGTACTTC
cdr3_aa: CASSPDNSYEQYF

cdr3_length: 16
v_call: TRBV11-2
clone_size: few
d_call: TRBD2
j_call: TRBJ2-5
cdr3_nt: TGTGCCAGCAGCTTAGGGGCTAGCGGGGGGGGAGAGACCCAGTACTTC
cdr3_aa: CASSLGASGGGETQYF

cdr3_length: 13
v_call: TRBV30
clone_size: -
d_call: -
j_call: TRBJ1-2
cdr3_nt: TGTGCCTGGAATGCCGGCCCAAACTATGGCTACACCTTC
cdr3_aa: CAWNAGPNYGYTF

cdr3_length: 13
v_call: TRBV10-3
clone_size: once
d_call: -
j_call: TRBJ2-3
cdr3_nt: TGTGCCATCAGTGTAGGTGGGGGAGATACGCAGTATTTT
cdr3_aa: CAISVGGGDTQYF

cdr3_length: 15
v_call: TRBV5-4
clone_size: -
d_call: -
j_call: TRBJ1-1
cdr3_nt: TGTGCCAGCAGCTTGGAGGGAATGGTGAACACTGAAGCTTTCTTT
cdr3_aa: CASSLEGMVNTEAFF

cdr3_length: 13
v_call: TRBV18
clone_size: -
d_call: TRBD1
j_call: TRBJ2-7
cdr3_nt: TGTGCCAGCTCACCCTTGGACAGGGTCGAGCAGTACTTC
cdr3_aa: CASSPLDRVEQYF

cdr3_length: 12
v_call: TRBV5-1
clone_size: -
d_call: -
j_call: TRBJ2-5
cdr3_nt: TGCGCCAGCAGCTTGGGCCAAGAGACCCAGTACTTC
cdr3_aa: CASSLGQETQYF

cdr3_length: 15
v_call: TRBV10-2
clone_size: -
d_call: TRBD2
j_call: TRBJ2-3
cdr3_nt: TGCGCCAGCAGTGAAAGCGGGGGGGCTGCAGATACGCAGTATTTT
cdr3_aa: CASSESGGAADTQYF

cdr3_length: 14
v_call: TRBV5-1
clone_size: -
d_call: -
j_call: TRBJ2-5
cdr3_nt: TGCGCCAGCAGCTTCTCAGGGGCGGGGGAGACCCAGTACTTC
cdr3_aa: CASSFSGAGETQYF

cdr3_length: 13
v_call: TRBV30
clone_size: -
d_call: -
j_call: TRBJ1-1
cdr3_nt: TGTGCCTGGAGTCCAACAGGGAACACTGAAGCTTTCTTT
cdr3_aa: CAWSPTGNTEAFF

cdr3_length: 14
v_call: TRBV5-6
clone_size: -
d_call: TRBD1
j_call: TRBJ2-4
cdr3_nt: TGTGCCAGCAGCTTTACAGGGGACAAAAACATTCAGTACTTC
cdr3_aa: CASSFTGDKNIQYF

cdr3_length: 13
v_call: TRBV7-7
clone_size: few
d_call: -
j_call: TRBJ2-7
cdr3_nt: TGTGCTAGCAGCTTGCAGGGGGGCTACGAGCAGTACTTC
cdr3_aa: CASSLQGGYEQYF

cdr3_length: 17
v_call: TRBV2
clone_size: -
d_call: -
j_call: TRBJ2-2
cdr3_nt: TGTGCCAGCAGTGAATTTTCCCCCCTGAATATCGGCGGGGAGCTGTTTTTT
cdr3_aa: CASSEFSPLNIGGELFF

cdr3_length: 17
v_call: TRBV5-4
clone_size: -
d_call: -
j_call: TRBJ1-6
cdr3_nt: TGTGCCAGCAGCTCCCCCCAAAACAGGGTATATAATTCACCCCTCCACTTT
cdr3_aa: CASSSPQNRVYNSPLHF

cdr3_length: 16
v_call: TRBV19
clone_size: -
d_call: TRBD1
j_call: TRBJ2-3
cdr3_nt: TGTGCCAGTCGACTCGGGACAGGGGGCGCAAAAGATACGCAGTATTTT
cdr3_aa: CASRLGTGGAKDTQYF

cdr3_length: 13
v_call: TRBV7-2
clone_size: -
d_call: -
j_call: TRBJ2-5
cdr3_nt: TGTGCCAGCAGCCCTGTGGCAGGAGAGACCCAGTACTTC
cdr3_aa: CASSPVAGETQYF

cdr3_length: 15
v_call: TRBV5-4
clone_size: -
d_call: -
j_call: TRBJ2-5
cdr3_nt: TGTGCCAGCAGCTCCGGACTCAACACGGGGGAGACCCAGTACTTC
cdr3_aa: CASSSGLNTGETQYF

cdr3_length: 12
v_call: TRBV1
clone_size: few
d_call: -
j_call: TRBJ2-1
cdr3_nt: TGCACCAGCAGCCCAACTGGTAATGAGCAGTTCTTC
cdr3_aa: CTSSPTGNEQFF

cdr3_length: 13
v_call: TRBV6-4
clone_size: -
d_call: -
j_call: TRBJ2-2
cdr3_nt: TGTGCCAGCAGTAACGCGAACACCGGGGAGCTGTTTTTT
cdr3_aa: CASSNANTGELFF

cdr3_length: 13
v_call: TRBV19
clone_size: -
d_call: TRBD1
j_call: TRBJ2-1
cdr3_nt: TGTGCCACCTATGGGACAGGGGTGAATGAGCAGTTCTTC
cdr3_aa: CATYGTGVNEQFF

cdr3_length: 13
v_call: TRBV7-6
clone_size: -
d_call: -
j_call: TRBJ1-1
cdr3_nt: TGTGCCAGCAGCTTAGCAGCGGAGGCGGATGCTTTCTTT
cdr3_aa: CASSLAAEADAFF

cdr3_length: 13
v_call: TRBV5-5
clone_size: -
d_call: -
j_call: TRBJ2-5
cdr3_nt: TGTGCCAGCAGCTTGCTTAGGGGAGAGACCCAGTACTTC
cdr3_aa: CASSLLRGETQYF

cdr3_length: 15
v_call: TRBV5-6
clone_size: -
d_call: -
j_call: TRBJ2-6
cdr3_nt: TGTGCCAGCGCAGACGCGCGATCTGGGGCCAACGTCCTGACTTTC
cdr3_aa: CASADARSGANVLTF

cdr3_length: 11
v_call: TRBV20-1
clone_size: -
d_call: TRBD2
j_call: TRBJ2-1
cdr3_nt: TGCAGTGCTCAAGCGGGGGGACCCGGGTTCTTC
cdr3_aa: CSAQAGGPGFF

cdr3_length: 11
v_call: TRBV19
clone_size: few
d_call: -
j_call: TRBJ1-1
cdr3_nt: TGTGCCACCTGCAGAGGCACTGAAGCTTTCTTT
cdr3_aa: CATCRGTEAFF

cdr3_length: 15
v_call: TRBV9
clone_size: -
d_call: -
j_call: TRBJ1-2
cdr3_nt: TGTGCCAGCAGCGTAAGGGAACTCTCTAACTATGGCTACACCTTC
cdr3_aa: CASSVRELSNYGYTF

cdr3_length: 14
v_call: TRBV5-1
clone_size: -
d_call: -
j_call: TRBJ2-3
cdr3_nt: TGCGCCAGCAGCCCCGGACAGAACACAGATACGCAGTATTTT
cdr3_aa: CASSPGQNTDTQYF

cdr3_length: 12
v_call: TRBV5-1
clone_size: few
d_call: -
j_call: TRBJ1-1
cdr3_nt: TGCGCCAGCAGCTCCTCGGGACGGAGGGCTTTCTTT
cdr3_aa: CASSSSGRRAFF

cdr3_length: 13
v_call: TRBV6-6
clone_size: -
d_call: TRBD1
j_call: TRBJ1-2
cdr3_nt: TGTGCCAGCAGTAGACAGGGTAGCTATGGCTACACCTTC
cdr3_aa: CASSRQGSYGYTF

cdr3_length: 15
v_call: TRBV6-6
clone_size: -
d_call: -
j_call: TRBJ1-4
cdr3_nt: TGTGCCAGCACCCGGCCGCGGGGGACTAATGAAAAACTGTTTTTT
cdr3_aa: CASTRPRGTNEKLFF